This T cell receptor (beta chain) was documented in a study of glioma-infiltrating T cells after dendritic cell vaccination. Across the whole study: Autologous tumor lysate was loaded overnight onto monocyte-derived dendritic cells grown seven to eight days with IL-4 and GM-CSF.

All glioblastoma patients lacked an isocitrate dehydrogenase mutation. Up to 2 ug genomic DNA was used for TCRB CDR3 amplification. The protocol was immunoSEQ multiplex PCR, while the TCRdb copy is restricted to in-frame clones and leaves out a portion. The sample includes 85,000 to 95,000 clones, 85% to 90% of them seen just once. Between the trimmed V and J ends, which lost 1 base and 3 bases, there was a span of 8 bases. CDR1 is SGDLS and CDR2 is YYNGEE in the germline V gene. This CDR3 has 13 residues. This clonotype originated in a human donor with glioblastoma. The source was blood, collected before dendritic cell vaccination. The gene calls are TRBV9 and TRBJ2-7, with a tentative D call TRBD2 (5 bases). In DNA form, the CDR3 reads TGTGCCAGCAGCGTATCGGGAAACTACGAGCAGTACTTC. Translating it yields CASSVSGNYEQYF.